This TCR beta chain appears in the sequencing data of a study of shared clonotypes between healthy human individuals. Sequencing used immunoSEQ multiplex PCR; TCRdb keeps in-frame clones, though not all of them. The sample records 2 million to 3 million clones, 93% being singletons. CDR1 MNHNS and CDR2 SASEGT come from the germline V gene. Trimming stripped 8 bases from V and 2 bases from J, with 10 bases between. This CDR3 contains 13 residues. Sequenced input: naive CD4+ T cells from PBMCs. Subset reported: CD45RA+ positively selected. The receptor was isolated from a man aged 18 to 30 in good health. Some clones in this sample may be carry-over from other donors' samples. The V call is TRBV6-1, the J call TRBJ1-5, with D unclear. The CDR3 DNA is TGTGCCAGCGGAGACACGCGCAATCAGCCCCAGCATTTT. Protein product: CASGDTRNQPQHF.